A selection of T cell receptor beta chains follows, all from one sample in a study of beta chain features in type 1 diabetes. Using immunoSEQ multiplex PCR, the repertoire was profiled, and TCRdb retains in-frame clones only, with some absent. The sample contains over 150,000 clones, roughly 7.1% of which appear only once. Sequences were obtained from central memory CD4+ T cells from blood. All receptors derive from a woman between 40 and 55 years old with type 1 diabetes. CDR3s include the opening cysteine and the closing phenylalanine or tryptophan. D genes are given only for firm matches. Clone size is shown for a subset of rows, as once, few, many or a class of expanded clone.

j_gene	v_gene	d_gene	abundance	CDR3aa	CDR3nt
TRBJ1-4	TRBV6-6	-	-	CASSGTPRGKLFF	TGTGCCAGTTCCGGGACTCCAAGGGGAAAATTGTTTTTT
TRBJ2-7	TRBV18	-	few	CASSVGGTAYEQYF	TGTGCCAGCTCCGTAGGCGGGACAGCCTACGAGCAGTACTTC
TRBJ2-1	TRBV27	-	-	CASYRIGSPEQFF	TGTGCCAGCTACAGAATCGGGAGCCCCGAGCAGTTCTTC
TRBJ1-2	TRBV29-1	TRBD1	few	CSVQDRGGYTF	TGCAGCGTACAGGACAGGGGTGGCTACACCTTC
TRBJ2-2	TRBV2	TRBD1	-	CASRTGTGSTGELFF	TGTGCCAGCAGAACCGGGACAGGGAGCACCGGGGAGCTGTTTTTT
TRBJ2-1	TRBV7-9	-	many	CASSPSANEQFF	TGTGCCAGCAGCCCGTCCGCGAATGAGCAGTTCTTC
TRBJ1-2	TRBV5-6	-	-	CASSSLGTNYGYTF	TGTGCCAGCAGCTCTCTAGGAACTAACTATGGCTACACCTTC
TRBJ2-5	TRBV18	-	few	CASSPDRQEETQYF	TGTGCCAGCTCACCCGACCGACAGGAAGAGACCCAGTACTTC
TRBJ2-1	TRBV28	-	-	CASSPLQESSYNEQFF	TGTGCCAGCAGTCCCCTCCAGGAAAGCTCCTACAATGAGCAGTTCTTC
TRBJ2-3	TRBV29-1	TRBD1	many	CSVEKGALTDTQYF	TGCAGCGTTGAGAAGGGGGCCCTCACAGATACGCAGTATTTT
TRBJ1-2	TRBV2	-	few	CASSPGLNYGYTF	TGTGCCAGCAGCCCTGGACTGAACTATGGCTACACCTTC
TRBJ2-5	TRBV18	TRBD2	-	CASSPQTSGRETQYF	TGTGCCAGCTCACCACAGACTAGCGGGAGAGAGACCCAGTACTTC
TRBJ1-2	TRBV10-3	-	few	CATSGGDGVIGYTF	TGTGCCACCTCCGGGGGGGACGGCGTAATAGGCTACACCTTC
TRBJ2-3	TRBV7-9	TRBD2	-	CASSLAIGSGSADTQYF	TGTGCCAGCAGCTTAGCGATCGGTAGCGGGAGCGCAGATACGCAGTATTTT
TRBJ2-7	TRBV7-9	-	-	CASSPAAGGYEQYF	TGTGCCAGCAGCCCCGCGGCAGGGGGGTACGAGCAGTACTTC
TRBJ1-5	TRBV27	TRBD1	-	CASCQGALQPQHF	TGTGCCAGCTGTCAGGGGGCGCTTCAGCCCCAGCATTTT
TRBJ2-3	TRBV20-1	-	-	CSARTADTQYF	TGCAGTGCTAGGACAGCAGATACGCAGTATTTT
TRBJ1-1	TRBV10-3	-	few	CAITALGNTEAFF	TGTGCCATCACTGCCCTCGGGAACACTGAAGCTTTCTTT
TRBJ1-2	TRBV29-1	-	-	CSVVTGAGYTF	TGCAGCGTTGTAACAGGCGCTGGCTACACCTTC
TRBJ2-2	TRBV11-3	-	-	CASSLVTTGELFF	TGTGCCAGCAGCTTAGTTACAACCGGGGAGCTGTTTTTT
TRBJ2-1	TRBV12-5	TRBD1	-	CASGSRDRGEQFF	TGTGCTAGTGGTTCCCGGGACAGGGGCGAGCAGTTCTTC
TRBJ2-2	TRBV19	-	few	CASSFGGDPLGGELFF	TGTGCCAGTAGTTTCGGCGGGGACCCACTGGGCGGGGAGCTGTTTTTT
TRBJ2-3	TRBV7-3	-	-	CASSPQGGPSDTQYF	TGTGCCAGCAGCCCACAGGGTGGACCTTCAGATACGCAGTATTTT
TRBJ1-1	TRBV5-1	-	-	CASSLGHNSLAEAFF	TGCGCCAGCAGCTTGGGGCACAACAGTCTCGCTGAAGCTTTCTTT
TRBJ2-3	TRBV2	-	few	CASSETGLTTQYF	TGTGCCAGCAGCGAAACCGGACTTACAACGCAGTATTTT
TRBJ2-3	TRBV28	TRBD1	many	CASSPPPWTGGENTQYF	TGTGCCAGCAGCCCTCCCCCTTGGACAGGGGGCGAGAATACGCAGTATTTT
TRBJ2-7	TRBV2	-	few	CASSEALSAVEQYF	TGTGCCAGCAGTGAAGCGCTTAGCGCCGTCGAGCAGTACTTC
TRBJ1-1	TRBV6-6	-	-	CASCPRGREAFF	TGTGCCAGCTGCCCCAGGGGCAGGGAAGCTTTCTTT
TRBJ2-1	TRBV7-2	TRBD1	-	CASTQGTANEQFF	TGTGCCAGCACTCAGGGGACAGCGAATGAGCAGTTCTTC
TRBJ2-2	TRBV7-7	TRBD1	-	CASSPGQGAQGGELFF	TGTGCTAGCAGCCCCGGACAGGGGGCGCAGGGCGGGGAGCTGTTTTTT
TRBJ2-5	TRBV19	-	-	CASGRETQYF	TGTGCCAGTGGGCGTGAGACCCAGTACTTC
TRBJ2-3	TRBV29-1	-	-	CSVLGEFQDTQYF	TGCAGCGTTCTAGGGGAATTCCAAGATACGCAGTATTTT
TRBJ2-1	TRBV28	TRBD1	many	CASSLFGQGMMVEQFF	TGTGCCAGCAGTTTGTTTGGACAGGGGATGATGGTTGAGCAGTTCTTC
TRBJ2-5	TRBV7-9	-	-	CASSLEAGVGETQYF	TGTGCCAGCAGCTTAGAGGCAGGGGTTGGGGAGACCCAGTACTTC
TRBJ1-4	TRBV28	TRBD1	many	CASFDRGRNEKLFF	TGTGCCAGCTTCGACAGGGGGCGGAATGAAAAACTGTTTTTT
TRBJ1-1	TRBV2	TRBD1	once	CASSTQGASTEAFF	TGTGCCAGCAGCACACAGGGGGCGAGCACTGAAGCTTTCTTT
TRBJ2-7	TRBV7-2	TRBD1	-	CASIPRDRRSSYEQYF	TGTGCCAGCATACCAAGGGACAGGAGAAGCTCCTACGAGCAGTACTTC
TRBJ2-1	TRBV4-1	-	-	CASSQGGAKLHPYNEQFF	TGCGCCAGCAGCCAAGGCGGAGCTAAGCTACACCCCTACAATGAGCAGTTCTTC
TRBJ2-6	TRBV2	TRBD1	few	CASSELWTGVYSGANVLTF	TGTGCCAGCAGTGAACTCTGGACAGGTGTATACTCTGGGGCCAACGTCCTGACTTTC
TRBJ1-2	TRBV5-1	TRBD1	-	CASSPQPGQANYGYTF	TGCGCCAGCAGCCCTCAACCTGGACAGGCCAACTATGGCTACACCTTC
TRBJ1-6	TRBV18	-	-	CASSMGTGPQASPLHF	TGTGCCAGCTCAATGGGAACAGGGCCCCAGGCGTCACCCCTCCACTTT
TRBJ2-1	TRBV6-5	TRBD2	few	CASSYLAGSYNEQFF	TGTGCCAGCAGTTACTTAGCGGGGTCCTACAATGAGCAGTTCTTC
TRBJ1-1	TRBV7-9	TRBD1	few	CASSPKGGEWDTEAFF	TGTGCCAGCAGCCCCAAAGGGGGCGAGTGGGACACTGAAGCTTTCTTT
TRBJ2-1	TRBV6-1	-	-	CASSERVYNEQFF	TGTGCCAGCAGTGAGCGCGTTTACAATGAGCAGTTCTTC